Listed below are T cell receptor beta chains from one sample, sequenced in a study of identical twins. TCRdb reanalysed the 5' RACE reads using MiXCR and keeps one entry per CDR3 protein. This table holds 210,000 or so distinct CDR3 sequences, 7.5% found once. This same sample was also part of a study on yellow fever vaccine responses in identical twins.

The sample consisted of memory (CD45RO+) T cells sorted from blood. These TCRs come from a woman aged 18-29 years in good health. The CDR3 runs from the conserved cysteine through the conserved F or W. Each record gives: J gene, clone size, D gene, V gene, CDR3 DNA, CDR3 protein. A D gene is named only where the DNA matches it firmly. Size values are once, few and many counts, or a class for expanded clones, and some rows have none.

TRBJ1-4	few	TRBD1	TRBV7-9	TGTGCCAGCAGCTTGACAGGGCGTGCAACTAATGAAAAACTGTTTTTT	CASSLTGRATNEKLFF
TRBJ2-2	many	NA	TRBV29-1	TGCAGCGTCCTGTCCACCGGGGAGCTGTTTTTT	CSVLSTGELFF
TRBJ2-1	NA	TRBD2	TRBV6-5	TGTGCCAGCAGTTACTTGAGCGGCGGGGGGCCCAATGAGCAGTTCTTC	CASSYLSGGGPNEQFF
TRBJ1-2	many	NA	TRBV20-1	TGCAGTGCTAGAGCCGGGAGCCTTCGTGGCTACACCTTC	CSARAGSLRGYTF
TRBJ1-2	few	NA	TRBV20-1	TGCAGTGCTAGAGATGGAAGGGGAAACTATGGCTACACCTTC	CSARDGRGNYGYTF
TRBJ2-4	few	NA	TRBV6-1	TGTGCCAGCAGCCTTGATAGGGTCGGGCCCAAAAACATTCAGTACTTC	CASSLDRVGPKNIQYF
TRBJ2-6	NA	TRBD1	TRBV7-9	TGTGCCAGCAGCTTCGGACAGGCCCCCTCTGGGGCCAACGTCCTGACTTTC	CASSFGQAPSGANVLTF
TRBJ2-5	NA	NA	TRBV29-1	TGCAGCGTTGAAGACGTTGGGACACTCCTTCAGTACTTC	CSVEDVGTLLQYF
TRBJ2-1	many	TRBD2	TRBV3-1	TGTGCCAGCAGCCAACCAGCGGGAGGTGGTTATGAGCAGTTCTTC	CASSQPAGGGYEQFF
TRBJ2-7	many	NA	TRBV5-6	TGTGCCAGCAGCTTGCAAGTTGGGGGGAGATCCTACGAGCAGTACTTC	CASSLQVGGRSYEQYF
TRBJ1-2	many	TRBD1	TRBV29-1	TGCAGCGTTGAAGAAAGGGGGCGTAATGGCTACACCTTC	CSVEERGRNGYTF
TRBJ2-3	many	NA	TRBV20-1	TGCAGTGCTGGAAAAGGGGGGAAGCAGTATTTT	CSAGKGGKQYF
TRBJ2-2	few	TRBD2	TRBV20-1	TGCAGTGCTAGATCTCTAGCGGGGGGCTCGAACACCGGGGAGCTGTTTTTT	CSARSLAGGSNTGELFF
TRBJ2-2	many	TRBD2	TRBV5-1	TGCGCCAGCAGCTTGACTAGCGGTAACACCGGGGAGCTGTTTTTT	CASSLTSGNTGELFF